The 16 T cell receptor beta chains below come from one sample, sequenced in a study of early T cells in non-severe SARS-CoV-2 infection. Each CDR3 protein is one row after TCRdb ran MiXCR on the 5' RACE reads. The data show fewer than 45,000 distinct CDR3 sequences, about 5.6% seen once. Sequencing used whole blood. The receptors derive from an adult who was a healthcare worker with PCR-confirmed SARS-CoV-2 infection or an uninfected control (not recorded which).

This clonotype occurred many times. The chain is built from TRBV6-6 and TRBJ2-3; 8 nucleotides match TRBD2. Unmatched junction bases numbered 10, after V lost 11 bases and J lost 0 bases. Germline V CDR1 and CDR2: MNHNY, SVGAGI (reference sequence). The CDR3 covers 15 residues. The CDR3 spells CAGAGGAPSTDTQYF. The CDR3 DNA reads TGTGCCGGGGCCGGGGGGGCCCCCAGCACAGATACGCAGTATTTT.

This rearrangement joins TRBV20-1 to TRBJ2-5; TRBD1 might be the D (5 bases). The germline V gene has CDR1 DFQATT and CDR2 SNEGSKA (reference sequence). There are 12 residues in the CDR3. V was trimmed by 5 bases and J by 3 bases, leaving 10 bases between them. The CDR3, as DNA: TGCAGTGCTCACGGACATGAAGAGACCCAGTACTTC. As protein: CSAHGHEETQYF.

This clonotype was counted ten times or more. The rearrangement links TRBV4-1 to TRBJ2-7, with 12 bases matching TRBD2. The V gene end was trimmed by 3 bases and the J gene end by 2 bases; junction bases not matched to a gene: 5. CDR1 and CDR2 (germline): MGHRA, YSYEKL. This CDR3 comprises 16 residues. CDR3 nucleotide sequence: TGCGCCAGCAGCCAGCCTCGACTAGCGGGAGCCTACGAGCAGTACTTC. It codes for CASSQPRLAGAYEQYF.

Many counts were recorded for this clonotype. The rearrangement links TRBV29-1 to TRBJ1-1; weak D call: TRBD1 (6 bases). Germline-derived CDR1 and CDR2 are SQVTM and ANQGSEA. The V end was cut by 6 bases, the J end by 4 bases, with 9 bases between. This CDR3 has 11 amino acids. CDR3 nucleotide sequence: TGCAGCGTAACAGGGAGCACTGAAGCTTTCTTT. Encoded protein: CSVTGSTEAFF.

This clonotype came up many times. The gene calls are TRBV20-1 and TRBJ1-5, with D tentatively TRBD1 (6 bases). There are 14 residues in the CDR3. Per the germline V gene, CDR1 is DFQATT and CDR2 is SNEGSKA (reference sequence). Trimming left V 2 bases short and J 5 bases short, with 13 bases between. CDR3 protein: CSARPGALHQPQHF. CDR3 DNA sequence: TGCAGTGCTAGACCGGGGGCCCTACATCAGCCCCAGCATTTT.

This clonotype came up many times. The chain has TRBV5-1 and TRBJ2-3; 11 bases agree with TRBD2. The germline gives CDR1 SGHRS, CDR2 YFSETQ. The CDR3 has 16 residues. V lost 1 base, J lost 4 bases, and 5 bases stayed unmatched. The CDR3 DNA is TGCGCCAGCAGCTTGCCACTAGCGGGAGTGGCAGATACGCAGTATTTT. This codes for CASSLPLAGVADTQYF.

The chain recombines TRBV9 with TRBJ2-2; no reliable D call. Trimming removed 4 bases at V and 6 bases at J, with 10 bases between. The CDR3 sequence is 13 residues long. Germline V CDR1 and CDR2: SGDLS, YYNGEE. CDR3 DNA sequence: TGTGCCAGCAGCCCTGTTTTCTCCGGGGAGCTGTTTTTT. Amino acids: CASSPVFSGELFF.

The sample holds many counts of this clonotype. The CDR3 DNA follows: TGTGCCAGCAGCCAACTAATCAATTCACCCCTCCACTTT. It is translated as CASSQLINSPLHF. This chain joins TRBV14 and TRBJ1-6; D gene ambiguous. Trimming left V 2 bases short and J 7 bases short, with 6 bases between. This CDR3 region has 13 residues. Per the germline V gene, CDR1 is SGHDN and CDR2 is FVKESK.

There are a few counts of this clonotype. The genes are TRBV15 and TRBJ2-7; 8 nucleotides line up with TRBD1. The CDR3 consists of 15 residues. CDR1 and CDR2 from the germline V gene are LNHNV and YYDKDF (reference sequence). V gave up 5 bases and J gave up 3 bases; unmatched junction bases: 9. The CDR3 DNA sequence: TGTGCCACCAGCCCTCGGACAGGGTACCTCTACGAGCAGTACTTC. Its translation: CATSPRTGYLYEQYF.

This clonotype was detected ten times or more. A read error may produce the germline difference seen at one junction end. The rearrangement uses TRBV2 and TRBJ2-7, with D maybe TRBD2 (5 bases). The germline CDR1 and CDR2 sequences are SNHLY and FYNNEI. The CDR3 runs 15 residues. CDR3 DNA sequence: TGCGCCAGCAAATTCGATCGTGGGAGCTCCTACGAGCAGTACTTC. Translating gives CASKFDRGSSYEQYF.

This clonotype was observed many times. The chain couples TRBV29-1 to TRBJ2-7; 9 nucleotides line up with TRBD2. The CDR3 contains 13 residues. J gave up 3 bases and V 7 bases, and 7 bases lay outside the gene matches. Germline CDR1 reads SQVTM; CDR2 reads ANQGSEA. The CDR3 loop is CSAASGIVYEQYF. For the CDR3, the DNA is TGCAGCGCCGCTAGCGGGATCGTCTACGAGCAGTACTTC.

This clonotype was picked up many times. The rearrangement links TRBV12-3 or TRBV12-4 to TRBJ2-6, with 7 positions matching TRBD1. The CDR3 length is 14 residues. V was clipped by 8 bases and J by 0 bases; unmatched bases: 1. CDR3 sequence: CASHRGSGANVLTF. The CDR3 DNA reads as TGTGCCAGCCACAGGGGCTCTGGGGCCAACGTCCTGACTTTC.

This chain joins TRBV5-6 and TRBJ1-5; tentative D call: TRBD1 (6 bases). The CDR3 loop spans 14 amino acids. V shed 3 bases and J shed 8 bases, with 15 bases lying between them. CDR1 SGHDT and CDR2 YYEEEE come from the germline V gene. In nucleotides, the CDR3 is TGTGCCAGCAGCTGGGGGCCTACAACGGAGCCCCAGCATTTT. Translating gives CASSWGPTTEPQHF.

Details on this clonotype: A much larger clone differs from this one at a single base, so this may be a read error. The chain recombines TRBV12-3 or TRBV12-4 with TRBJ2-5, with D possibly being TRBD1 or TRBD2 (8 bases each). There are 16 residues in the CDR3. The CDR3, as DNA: TGTCCCAGCAGTTTAGCGGGACAGGAAGTACAAGAGACCCAGTACTTC. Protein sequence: CPSSLAGQEVQETQYF.

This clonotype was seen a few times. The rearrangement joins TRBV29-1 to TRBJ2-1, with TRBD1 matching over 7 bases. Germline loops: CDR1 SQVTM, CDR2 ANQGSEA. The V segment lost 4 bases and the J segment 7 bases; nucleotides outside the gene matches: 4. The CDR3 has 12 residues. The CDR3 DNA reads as TGCAGCGTTGTACCCAGGGGGAATGAGCAGTTCTTC. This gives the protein CSVVPRGNEQFF.

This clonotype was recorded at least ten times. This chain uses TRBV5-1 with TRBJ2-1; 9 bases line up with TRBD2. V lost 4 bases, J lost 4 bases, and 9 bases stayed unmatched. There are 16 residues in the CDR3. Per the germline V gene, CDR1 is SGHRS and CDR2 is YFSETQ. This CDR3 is CASSKGLADAYNEQFF. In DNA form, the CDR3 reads TGCGCCAGCAGCAAGGGACTAGCCGATGCATACAATGAGCAGTTCTTC.